This entry concerns a single TCR beta chain. The data stem from a study of blood T cell repertoires in COVID-19. Per the study methods: Nucleated cell counts were estimated from reference gene primer amplification. Profiling relied on immunoSEQ multiplex PCR, and the TCRdb table lists in-frame clones only, not all of them. That table furnishes V, J and clone size, whereas the DNA furnished D and trimming. The sample lists around 57,000 clones, approximately 89% occurring once. This CDR3 is 15 amino acids long. The germline V gene has CDR1 SGHNT and CDR2 YYREEE (reference sequence). Trimming cost V 4 bases and J 2 bases, with 15 bases left between them.

The chain joins TRBV5-4 to TRBJ2-5, with D maybe TRBD1 (5 bases). Material: peripheral blood. This clonotype was obtained from a human donor in a cohort sampled during active COVID-19. CDR3 residues: CASSEVSRQQETQYF. CDR3 DNA: TGTGCCAGCAGCGAAGTCTCTAGACAGCAAGAGACCCAGTACTTC.